This record covers a single TCR beta chain. The CDR3 has 13 residues. The germline V gene encodes CDR1 SGDLS and CDR2 YYNGEE. Trimming pared 3 bases from V and 2 bases from J, leaving 8 bases between. In the PCR, 60 Vbeta and 13 Jbeta primers were used. Profiling relied on immunoSEQ multiplex PCR, and the TCRdb table lists in-frame clones only, not all of them. The sample holds roughly 120,000 clones, 82% seen once. This sample is part of a study of cytomegalovirus exposure and HLA in healthy donors. V gene TRBV9 combines with J gene TRBJ1-2; D unresolved. This clonotype was sampled from a woman aged 18-29 years in good health and CMV-seronegative. The material sequenced was PBMCs. The CDR3 protein is CASSAKENYGYTF. The CDR3 DNA reads as TGTGCCAGCAGCGCTAAAGAGAACTATGGCTACACCTTC.